One and the same sample provided the 7 T cell receptor beta chains below, sequenced in a study of CXCR3-negative and CXCR3-positive naive CD8 T cells. Study-wide results and caveats: Hydrophobicity of TRB CDR3s was greater in CXCR3-positive naive cells than in CXCR3-negative naive cells.

Libraries of TRB cDNA were made by 5' RACE and carried UMIs. TCRdb derives one entry per CDR3 protein from the 5' RACE reads, leaving out DNA. Here the sample table reports over 150,000 distinct CDR3 sequences. Antigens for these TCRs are unknown. The specimen was naive CXCR3+ CD8+ T cells from blood. Subset given: CD45RO-CCR7+CD27+CD95- naive CD8+ T cells expressing CXCR3 (TNR3+). Receptors originate from a human donor in good health. Some clones in this sample may be carry-over from other donors' samples.

V is TRBV7-6 and J is TRBJ2-1; TCRdb gives TRBD1 as the D gene, but with no DNA this cannot be confirmed. CDR1 SGHVS and CDR2 FNYEAQ come from the germline V gene. This CDR3 is built from 16 residues. The CDR3 loop is CASSLGPGQGTNEQFF.

The J gene is TRBJ2-7, the V gene TRBV15; TCRdb gives TRBD1 as the D gene, but with no DNA this cannot be confirmed. The CDR3 extends over 14 amino acids. In germline, CDR1 is LNHNV, CDR2 YYDKDF (reference sequence). This chain's CDR3 is CATSSGRTGYEQYF.

The V gene is TRBV15, the J gene TRBJ2-1; TCRdb's D call, TRBD2, is unchecked because there is no DNA. Germline V gene lookup returns CDR1 LNHNV and CDR2 YYDKDF (reference sequence). The CDR3 covers 15 residues. CDR3 loop: CATSTRVSGSNEQFF. Full variable domain (missing parts from reference TRBV15 and TRBJ2-1): DAMVIQNPRYQVTQFGKPVTLSCSQTLNHNVMYWYQQKSSQAPKLLFHYYDKDFNNEADTPDNFQSRRPNTSFCFLDIRSPGLGDTAMYLCATSTRVSGSNEQFFGPGTRLTVL.

The J gene is TRBJ1-2, the V gene TRBV7-6; TCRdb lists TRBD1, though no DNA is available to test this call. The CDR3 is made up of 13 amino acids. Germline assignment: CDR1 SGHVS and CDR2 FNYEAQ. The CDR3 sequence is CASSSGQGYGYTF.

J is TRBJ2-7 and V is TRBV7-9. This CDR3 region has 13 residues. Germline lookup yields CDR1 SEHNR and CDR2 FQNEAQ (reference sequence). This CDR3 reads CASSLAGRAEQYF.

The chain is built from TRBV15 and TRBJ2-5; the D call of TRBD2 rests on TCRdb alone, since no DNA is present to check it. This CDR3 region has 13 residues. The germline V gene has CDR1 LNHNV and CDR2 YYDKDF (reference sequence). This CDR3 reads CATSSREGETQYF.

The chain carries TRBV7-2 and TRBJ1-6. This CDR3 is 18 amino acids long. In germline, CDR1 is SGHTA, CDR2 FQGNSA. The CDR3 sequence is CASSLAVGESSYNSPLHF.